This paragraph covers one T cell receptor (beta chain) sequence. The antigen is not known. Its ends do not fully match the called genes, so a read error is possible. A second 7 to 11 cycle PCR used barcoded and J-beta primers. Every cDNA was tagged by a template-switch adaptor with 12 random nucleotides. TCRdb redid the calling of the 5' RACE reads with MiXCR, one entry per CDR3 protein. The sample consists of some 560,000 distinct CDR3 sequences, approximately 26% of them appearing once. The source of the sample is a study of blood T cells in healthy people across ages. Regarding the study as a whole: Researchers deemed the diversity estimates from one million T cells underestimates. Relative to aged donors, long-lived donors carried more naive CD4+ cells and displayed higher diversity. Per million T cells, the diversity of TCR beta decreased roughly linearly as age advanced.

CDR1 MNHEY and CDR2 SVGAGI come from the germline V gene. CDR3 length equals 14 residues. This sample was also put to use in a study of T cells of mothers and their children.

The J gene is TRBJ2-5, the V gene TRBV6-5; D possibly corresponds to TRBD2 (5 bases). Material: blood. This clonotype was obtained from a boy aged 2 to 10 in good health. CDR3 residues: CASSDSWGAETQYF. In DNA form, the CDR3 reads TGTGCCAGCAGTGACTCATGGGGAGCAGAGACCCAGTACTTC.